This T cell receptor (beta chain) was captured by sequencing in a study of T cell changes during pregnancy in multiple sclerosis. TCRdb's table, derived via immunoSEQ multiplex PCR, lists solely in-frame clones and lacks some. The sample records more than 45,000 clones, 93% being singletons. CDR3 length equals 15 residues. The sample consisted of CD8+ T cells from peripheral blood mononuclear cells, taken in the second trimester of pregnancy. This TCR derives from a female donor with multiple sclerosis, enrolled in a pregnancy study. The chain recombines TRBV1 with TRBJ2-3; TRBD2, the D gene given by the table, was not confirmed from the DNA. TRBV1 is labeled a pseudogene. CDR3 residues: CTPLGGRGSTDTQYF. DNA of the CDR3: TGCACCCCCTTGGGCGGGAGAGGGAGCACAGATACGCAGTATTTT.